This T cell receptor beta chain emerged from a study of identical twins. Broader study findings: Not following the same donors, the study drew its conclusions from cross-sectional statistical analysis. Memory repertoires lacked the insertion deficit that abundant cord blood beta clonotypes showed.

The CDR3 loop spans 16 amino acids. Germline loops: CDR1 LNHNV, CDR2 YYDKDF (reference sequence). V shed 0 bases, J shed 2 bases, and the junction held 4 bases outside the gene matches. Healthy Caucasians were all of the donors. TCRdb re-analysed the 5' RACE reads in MiXCR, keeping a single row per CDR3 protein. The profile shows some 230,000 distinct CDR3 sequences, 5.5% to 7.5% of them singletons. On this clonotype itself: Antigen specificity is unknown.

This sample was also put to use in a study of T cells expressing NK-cell markers. That source reports: In 5 or 6 donors, dominant CD3+CD56+NKG2C+ clonotypes ranked among the top 10 CD8+ clonotypes.

The source material was CD8+ T cells sorted from blood. This sequence joins TRBV15 and TRBJ2-7; 10 positions agree with TRBD2. This clonotype was obtained from a woman aged 18-29 years in good health. The CDR3 nucleotides read TGTGCCACCAGCAGAGATAGACTAGCGGGCGCCTACGAGCAGTACTTC. Translated: CATSRDRLAGAYEQYF.